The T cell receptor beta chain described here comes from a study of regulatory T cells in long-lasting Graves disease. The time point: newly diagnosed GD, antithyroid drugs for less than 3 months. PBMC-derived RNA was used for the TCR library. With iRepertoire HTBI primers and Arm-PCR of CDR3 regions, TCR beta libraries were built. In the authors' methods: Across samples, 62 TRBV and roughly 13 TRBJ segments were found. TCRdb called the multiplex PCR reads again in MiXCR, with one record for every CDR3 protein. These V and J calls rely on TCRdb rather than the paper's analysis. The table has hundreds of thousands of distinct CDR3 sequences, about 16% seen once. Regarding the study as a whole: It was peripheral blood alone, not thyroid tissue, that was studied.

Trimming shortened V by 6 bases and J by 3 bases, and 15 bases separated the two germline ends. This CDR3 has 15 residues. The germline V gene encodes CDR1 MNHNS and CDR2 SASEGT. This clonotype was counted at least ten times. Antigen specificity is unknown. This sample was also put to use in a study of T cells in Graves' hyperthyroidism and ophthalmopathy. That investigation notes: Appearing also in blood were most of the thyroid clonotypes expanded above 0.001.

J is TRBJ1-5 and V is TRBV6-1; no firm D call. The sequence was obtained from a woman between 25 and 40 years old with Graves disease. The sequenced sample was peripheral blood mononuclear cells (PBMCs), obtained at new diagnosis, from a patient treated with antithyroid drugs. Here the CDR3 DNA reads TGTGCCAGCAGAGGGTGGGAGGTAACCAATCAGCCCCAGCATTTT. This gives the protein CASRGWEVTNQPQHF.